This is a list of T cell receptor beta chains from one sample in a study of a mutant IDH1 vaccine in newly diagnosed glioma. The assay was immunoSEQ multiplex PCR, and TCRdb's table has in-frame clones only and misses some. The data contain about 38,000 clones, under 80% of them seen just once; the ten biggest clones take up less than 9.5%. Here the sequenced sample was PBMCs, taken from a glioma patient treated with radiotherapy, temozolomide or both. The receptors shown here come from a man aged 35 to 55 with glioma. Some clones in this sample may be carry-over from other donors' samples. Both conserved end residues are part of each CDR3. D genes are given only for firm matches. Clone size appears in some rows only: once, few, many, or a class for an expanded clone.

size | J | length | D | V | DNA | CDR3
- | TRBJ1-1 | 13 | - | TRBV7-6 | TGTGCCAGCAGCTTAAGCCAAAACACTGAAGCTTTCTTT | CASSLSQNTEAFF
- | TRBJ2-5 | 16 | - | TRBV27 | TGTGCCAGCAGTTCCCTCCCCGGGCAATTCCAAGAGACCCAGTACTTC | CASSSLPGQFQETQYF
- | TRBJ1-1 | 11 | - | TRBV30 | TGTGCCTGGAATATGAACACTGAAGCTTTCTTT | CAWNMNTEAFF
- | TRBJ2-2 | 14 | TRBD1 | TRBV19 | TGTGCCACCGGGGGACAGGGGTACACCGGGGAGCTGTTTTTT | CATGGQGYTGELFF
few | TRBJ1-1 | 12 | - | TRBV29-1 | TGCAGTGGGGGGCAGACGAACACTGAAGCTTTCTTT | CSGGQTNTEAFF
- | TRBJ2-3 | 15 | - | TRBV5-1 | TGCGCCAGCAGTTACTACGGACTTCCCTCAGATACGCAGTATTTT | CASSYYGLPSDTQYF
- | TRBJ1-6 | 15 | - | TRBV6-1 | TGTGCCAGCAGTGAAAGGTATGGAGGGGATTCACCCCTCCACTTT | CASSERYGGDSPLHF
- | TRBJ1-2 | 12 | - | TRBV30 | TGTGCCTGGAGTGTCGGGCAGGGCGGCTACACCTTC | CAWSVGQGGYTF
- | TRBJ2-5 | 13 | TRBD2 | TRBV6-6 | TGTGCCAGCAGGGCGGGGGGGTCGGAGACCCAGTACTTC | CASRAGGSETQYF
few | TRBJ1-2 | 14 | TRBD1 | TRBV25-1 | TGTGCCAGCAGTGCGGACAGGGGGTTCTTAGGCTACACCTTC | CASSADRGFLGYTF
- | TRBJ2-7 | 15 | - | TRBV14 | TGTGCCAGCAGCCAAAGGAGGGGATCGGCCTACGAGCAGTACTTC | CASSQRRGSAYEQYF
- | TRBJ1-5 | 16 | TRBD1 | TRBV27 | TGTGCCAGCAGTCCGGAGACAGGGTACAGTAATCAGCCCCAGCATTTT | CASSPETGYSNQPQHF
few | TRBJ1-2 | 14 | - | TRBV30 | TGTGCCTGGAGTGCCTCGGGACGGATCTATGGCTACACCTTC | CAWSASGRIYGYTF
- | TRBJ1-6 | 14 | - | TRBV25-1 | TGTGCCAGCAGGGTGGGAGGGGCCAATTCACCCCTCCACTTT | CASRVGGANSPLHF
- | TRBJ2-7 | 15 | TRBD1 | TRBV6-1 | TGTGCCAGCAGTGAAAACCCGACAGGGGGCTACGAGCAGTACTTC | CASSENPTGGYEQYF
- | TRBJ1-1 | 13 | - | TRBV19 | TGTGCCAGTAGTAATACCGAAAACACTGAAGCTTTCTTT | CASSNTENTEAFF
- | TRBJ1-1 | 14 | - | TRBV4-1 | TGCGCCAGCAGCCCGGGGACATTGAACACTGAAGCTTTCTTT | CASSPGTLNTEAFF
- | TRBJ1-4 | 15 | - | TRBV5-6 | TGTGCCAGCAGCTCCGGGGCAGGGCCTAATGAAAAACTGTTTTTT | CASSSGAGPNEKLFF
once | TRBJ1-2 | 16 | TRBD1 | TRBV5-1 | TGCGCCAGCAGCTTGGAACGTGGACAGGCGGATTCGGGCTACACCTTC | CASSLERGQADSGYTF
- | TRBJ1-1 | 15 | - | TRBV19 | TGTGCCAGTGCCCTCTATAAGGTGGGGAACACTGAAGCTTTCTTT | CASALYKVGNTEAFF
- | TRBJ2-7 | 14 | - | TRBV19 | TGTGCCAGTAGTATGGGGACCTTGGCCTACGAGCAGTACTTC | CASSMGTLAYEQYF
few | TRBJ2-2 | 15 | - | TRBV7-3 | TGTGCCAGCAGCCCCCAAGCTAGTTCAGCCGGGGAGCTGTTTTTT | CASSPQASSAGELFF
- | TRBJ1-5 | 13 | - | TRBV29-1 | TGCAGCGTGGCTGACAGCCAAGATCAGCCCCAGCATTTT | CSVADSQDQPQHF
few | TRBJ1-4 | 12 | TRBD1 | TRBV2 | TGTGCCAGCAACAGGGGGAATGAAAAACTGTTTTTT | CASNRGNEKLFF
few | TRBJ1-5 | 18 | TRBD1 | TRBV10-2 | TGCGCCAGCACCGACAGTGGGGACAGGCAACTTAGCAATCAGCCCCAGCATTTT | CASTDSGDRQLSNQPQHF
- | TRBJ1-4 | 15 | - | TRBV7-9 | TGTGCCAGCAGCGCCTGGACAGCAACTAATGAAAAACTGTTTTTT | CASSAWTATNEKLFF
- | TRBJ2-5 | 12 | - | TRBV5-5 | TGTGCCAGCAGCTTGAGGCAAGAGACCCAGTACTTC | CASSLRQETQYF
- | TRBJ1-2 | 14 | - | TRBV7-9 | TGTGCCAGCAGCTTACAGTCCCTTAACTATGGCTACACCTTC | CASSLQSLNYGYTF
- | TRBJ2-1 | 15 | - | TRBV2 | TGTGCCAGCAGTGATTCTCTTAGCAGCTACAATGAGCAGTTCTTC | CASSDSLSSYNEQFF
- | TRBJ2-7 | 13 | TRBD2 | TRBV5-5 | TGTGCCAGCAGCTGGGAGGGGTTGAGAGAGCAGTACTTC | CASSWEGLREQYF
- | TRBJ1-3 | 16 | - | TRBV5-6 | TGTGCCAGCAGCCCTGGGACTGCGAGCTCTGGAAACACCATATATTTT | CASSPGTASSGNTIYF
- | TRBJ2-5 | 16 | TRBD2 | TRBV6-5 | TGTGCCAGCAGTTACTCAGGACTAGCCCCCCAAGAGACCCAGTACTTC | CASSYSGLAPQETQYF
once | TRBJ2-5 | 12 | - | TRBV4-2 | TGTGCCAGCAGCTTGGAGGCAGAGACCCAGTACTTC | CASSLEAETQYF
- | TRBJ1-5 | 15 | TRBD1 | TRBV30 | TGTGCCTGTACCTTCGGGACAGTGAACAATCAGCCCCAGCATTTT | CACTFGTVNNQPQHF
- | TRBJ1-3 | 14 | - | TRBV6-5 | TGTGCCAGCAGTTATAGGGGATCTGAAAACACCATATATTTT | CASSYRGSENTIYF
- | TRBJ1-1 | 14 | TRBD1 | TRBV29-1 | TGCAGCGTTGAAGTCAGGGGGGCGCGCACTGAAGCTTTCTTT | CSVEVRGARTEAFF
- | TRBJ2-1 | 15 | - | TRBV5-8 | TGTGCCAGCAGCTTGGTAGGGAGCTCCTACAATGAGCAGTTCTTC | CASSLVGSSYNEQFF
- | TRBJ2-5 | 13 | - | TRBV5-5 | TGTGCCAGCAGCTTGGTAGGGAAAGAGACCCAGTACTTC | CASSLVGKETQYF
- | TRBJ1-2 | 14 | - | TRBV7-2 | TGTGCCAGCAGCGCAACAGGGTTGGTCTATGGCTACACCTTC | CASSATGLVYGYTF
- | TRBJ2-2 | 14 | - | TRBV6-1 | TGTGCCAGCAGTGGACAGACCTCCTCCGGGGAGCTGTTTTTT | CASSGQTSSGELFF
- | TRBJ1-2 | 16 | - | TRBV5-4 | TGTGCCAGCAGCCCCTCGGTGGCAGGAGGGATCTATGGCTACACCTTC | CASSPSVAGGIYGYTF
- | TRBJ1-2 | 14 | - | TRBV5-1 | TGCGCCAGCAGTCGGGACGGAACTAACTATGGCTACACCTTC | CASSRDGTNYGYTF
- | TRBJ1-3 | 15 | - | TRBV30 | TGTGCCTGGAGTGTGGGGCGATACTCTGGAAACACCATATATTTT | CAWSVGRYSGNTIYF
- | TRBJ2-5 | 13 | - | TRBV19 | TGTGCCAGTAGTATAGTAGGGAAAGAGACCCAGTACTTC | CASSIVGKETQYF